The 4 T cell receptor beta chains below were found in one sample sequenced in a study of cytomegalovirus exposure and HLA in healthy donors. The PCR made use of 60 Vbeta and 13 Jbeta primers. TCRdb's copy holds only in-frame clones and misses some; the assay was immunoSEQ multiplex PCR. The profile shows about 94,000 clones, more than 75% of them singletons. Source material: PBMCs. The receptors derive from a human donor in good health.

This chain connects TRBV5-4 to TRBJ1-2; 9 bases are a match to TRBD1. The CDR3 covers 15 residues. The germline V gene encodes CDR1 SGHNT and CDR2 YYREEE (reference sequence). V lost 1 base and J lost 8; bases outside the gene matches: 9. CDR3 DNA sequence: TGTGCCAGCAGCTTGCCCTCCCAGGGACAGGGAGGCTACACCTTC. Translating gives CASSLPSQGQGGYTF.

This chain connects TRBV9 to TRBJ1-2; a weak D match, TRBD1 (6 bases). Looked up from germline, CDR1 is SGDLS and CDR2 is YYNGEE. With 7 bases removed from V and 4 bases from J, the gap between germline ends came to 14 bases. This CDR3 spans 13 amino acids. Here the CDR3 DNA reads TGTGCCAGCGGAATCGACAGGCCCTATGGCTACACCTTC. It specifies CASGIDRPYGYTF.

The chain combines TRBV29-1 with TRBJ2-6; 8 bases align to TRBD1. Germline V gene data show CDR1 as SQVTM and CDR2 as ANQGSEA. J was trimmed by 0 bases and V by 5 bases; bases with no gene match: 9. The CDR3 sequence is 17 residues long. The CDR3 region is CSVRQTGATSGANVLTF. CDR3 in DNA: TGCAGCGTTAGACAGACAGGGGCCACCTCTGGGGCCAACGTCCTGACTTTC.

The chain carries TRBV27 and TRBJ2-1; D is perhaps TRBD2 (5 bases). CDR1 MNHEY and CDR2 SMNVEV come from the germline V gene (reference sequence). Trimming removed 2 bases at V and 3 bases at J, with 5 bases between. CDR3 length: 13 amino acids. The CDR3 DNA reads TGTGCCAGCAGTTTAGGGAGCTACAATGAGCAGTTCTTC. Its protein is CASSLGSYNEQFF.